The next 28 T cell receptor beta chains were all read from a single sample in a study of T-cell reconstitution after alpha-beta-depleted transplantation in children. Preparing the TCRbeta library involved the use of unique molecular identifiers. TCRdb used MiXCR to reprocess the PCR reads, holding one entry per CDR3 protein. The table lists approximately 980,000 distinct CDR3 sequences, about 29% of them singletons. Sequences were derived from PBMCs, mostly from graft donor cells, sampled 360 days after TCRalphabeta/CD19-depleted stem cell transplant. The receptors come from a boy younger than two who had a stem cell transplant for SCID, so the T cells may come from the graft donor.

This clonotype has a handful of counts. This chain links TRBV28 with TRBJ2-3, with 11 bases lining up with TRBD1. The V and J ends lost 6 bases and 8 bases, in that order; junction bases with no gene match: 13. CDR3 length: 16 amino acids. Germline loops: CDR1 MDHEN, CDR2 SYDVKM. CDR3 sequence reads: CASSLGGQGAGGTQYF. CDR3 nucleotide sequence: TGTGCCAGCAGCTTGGGTGGACAGGGGGCTGGGGGTACGCAGTATTTT.

This clonotype was seen more than once but under ten times. The rearrangement joins TRBV19 to TRBJ2-7; no reliable D call. The germline V gene encodes CDR1 LNHDA and CDR2 SQIVND (reference sequence). Deletions cut 7 bases from V and 3 bases from J, with 16 bases between. The CDR3 has 14 residues. Written as DNA, the CDR3 is TGTGCCAGTAAGTACACGCACAGAAGCTACGAGCAGTACTTC. Protein: CASKYTHRSYEQYF.

This clonotype was detected only a few times. This chain links TRBV6-2 or TRBV6-3 with TRBJ2-5, with 10 bases aligning to TRBD1. Looked up from germline, CDR1 is MNHEY and CDR2 is SVGEGT. This CDR3 contains 16 residues. Trimming cost V 11 bases and J 5 bases; bases outside gene matches: 17. The CDR3 reads CAHAEGQGTVRETQYF. CDR3 DNA sequence: TGTGCCCACGCAGAGGGACAGGGGACCGTGAGGGAGACCCAGTACTTC.

The gene calls are TRBV4-1 and TRBJ1-1; D remains unclear. Looked up from germline, CDR1 is MGHRA and CDR2 is YSYEKL. CDR3 length equals 15 residues. The V end lost 3 bases, the J end lost 0 bases, and 11 bases lay between the germline ends. DNA for the CDR3: TGCGCCAGCAGCCACGACGGACGGATGAACACTGAAGCTTTCTTT. It specifies CASSHDGRMNTEAFF.

Concerning this clonotype: At one boundary the junction diverges from the germline segment, which might be a read error. The chain employs TRBV28 and TRBJ2-7; TRBD1 agrees at 7 bases. The CDR3 loop spans 15 amino acids. CDR1 and CDR2 (germline): MDHEN, SYDVKM. DNA of the CDR3: TGTGCCAGCAGACGGAACCGGGACAGATTCTACGAGGAGTACTTC. This translates into CASRRNRDRFYEEYF.

The chain uses TRBV29-1 and TRBJ2-7; D is perhaps TRBD2 (5 bases). This CDR3 has 13 residues. Germline lookup yields CDR1 SQVTM and CDR2 ANQGSEA. Trimming cost V 4 bases and J 6 bases, with 16 bases left between them. CDR3 coding DNA: TGCAGCGTTGGGTTTGGTTCGGGAATCGAGCAGTACTTC. Protein sequence: CSVGFGSGIEQYF.

The chain is built from TRBV4-1 and TRBJ2-7, with 7 bases aligning to TRBD2. Trimming removed 4 bases from V and 4 bases from J; junction bases left unmatched: 7. Germline values: CDR1 MGHRA, CDR2 YSYEKL. This CDR3 is 14 amino acids long. CDR3 protein: CASSLDWGGYEQYF. Written as DNA, the CDR3 is TGCGCCAGCAGCCTCGACTGGGGGGGGTACGAGCAGTACTTC.

This clonotype was counted only a few times. V gene TRBV7-6 combines with J gene TRBJ1-6, with unresolved D. CDR1 is SGHVS and CDR2 is FNYEAQ in the germline V gene. Trimming took 0 bases from V and 9 from J, leaving 18 bases between them. The CDR3 length is 17 residues. CDR3 DNA sequence: TGTGCCAGCAGCTTAGCGGACGCGGCAGGCGGAATTTCACCCCTCCACTTT. This gives the protein CASSLADAAGGISPLHF. Looking up the rest from reference TRBV7-6 and TRBJ1-6 gives the full variable domain: GAGVSQSPRYKVTKRGQDVALRCDPISGHVSLYWYRQALGQGPEFLTYFNYEAQQDKSGLPNDRFSAERPEGSISTLTIQRTEQRDSAMYRCASSLADAAGGISPLHFGNGTRLTVT.

The chain joins TRBV9 to TRBJ1-5; D is perhaps TRBD1 (5 bases). The CDR3 has 19 amino acids. The ends were cut back, 0 bases at V and 2 bases at J, with 21 bases in the middle. Germline V gene lookup returns CDR1 SGDLS and CDR2 YYNGEE. In DNA, the CDR3 is TGTGCCAGCAGCGTAGAACCTCAGGGTCCCGGGGTTGGCAATCAGCCCCAGCATTTT. Protein product: CASSVEPQGPGVGNQPQHF.

The chain is built from TRBV29-1 and TRBJ1-1, with 7 positions matching TRBD1. Germline trimming cut 4 bases from V and 6 bases from J; bases unmatched to any gene: 14. The CDR3 has 15 amino acids. The germline gives CDR1 SQVTM, CDR2 ANQGSEA. CDR3 DNA: TGCAGCGTTGCAGACCCTCCCGACAGGGTCTCTGAAGCTTTCTTT. It codes for CSVADPPDRVSEAFF.

The chain carries TRBV28 and TRBJ2-7; 7 nucleotides line up with TRBD1. Looked up from germline, CDR1 is MDHEN and CDR2 is SYDVKM. CDR3 length: 16 amino acids. V shed 1 base, J shed 2 bases, and the junction held 8 bases outside the gene matches. Written as DNA, the CDR3 is TGTGCCAGCAGTTTATCCCTGCGACAGGGAACCTACGAGCAGTACTTC. It specifies CASSLSLRQGTYEQYF.

This clonotype has only a few counts. The gene calls are TRBV12-3 or TRBV12-4 and TRBJ2-3; D is perhaps TRBD2 (6 bases). V was pared by 6 bases and J by 0 bases, with 16 bases between. This CDR3 is built from 16 residues. The CDR3 sequence: CASSLRGGESTDTQYF. CDR3 sequence (DNA): TGTGCCAGCAGCCTCAGAGGAGGGGAGAGCACAGATACGCAGTATTTT.

The chain recombines TRBV24-1 with TRBJ2-3, with 12 nucleotides matching TRBD2. This CDR3 is 15 amino acids long. Germline V gives CDR1 KGHDR, CDR2 SFDVKD. V lost 4 bases to trimming and J lost 4 bases; unmatched junction nucleotides: 2. The CDR3 DNA reads as TGTGCCACCAGTGAGCGGACTAGCGGGGCAGATACGCAGTATTTT. Amino acid sequence: CATSERTSGADTQYF.

V usage is TRBV10-3 and J usage is TRBJ2-7; 8 bases map to TRBD1. Germline-derived CDR1 and CDR2 are ENHRY and SYGVKD. V lost 10 bases and J lost 1; bases outside the gene matches: 9. The CDR3 extends over 14 amino acids. The CDR3 region is CATGYGQGSYEQYF. CDR3 DNA: TGTGCCACCGGTTACGGACAGGGATCCTACGAGCAGTACTTC.

This sequence joins TRBV12-3 or TRBV12-4 and TRBJ1-2; 8 nucleotides agree with TRBD1. V was pared by 7 bases and J by 8 bases, with 6 bases of the junction left unmatched. The CDR3 runs to 12 residues. As DNA, the CDR3 is TGTGCCAGCATCTTGACAGGGGTAGGCTACACCTTC. Amino acids: CASILTGVGYTF.

V and J are TRBV29-1 and TRBJ2-7, with 9 bases lining up with TRBD2. V shed 4 bases and J 6 bases; nucleotides not matched to a gene: 7. Germline CDR1 SQVTM, CDR2 ANQGSEA. This CDR3 is 13 amino acids long. The CDR3 loop is CSVVGGGAPEQYF. CDR3 nucleotide sequence: TGCAGCGTTGTGGGCGGGGGGGCCCCCGAGCAGTACTTC.

This clonotype has a handful of counts. V usage is TRBV5-1 and J usage is TRBJ2-7; D gene ambiguous. Germline V lookup: CDR1 SGHRS, CDR2 YFSETQ. The CDR3 spans 15 residues. The V end was cut by 0 bases, the J end by 0 bases, with 10 bases between. CDR3 sequence (DNA): TGCGCCAGCAGCTTGGATCTGCCGAGCTCCTACGAGCAGTACTTC. Translating gives CASSLDLPSSYEQYF.

The rearrangement uses TRBV6-1 and TRBJ2-7; no clear D. This CDR3 region has 13 residues. The germline V and J ends were trimmed by 6 bases and 2 bases, with 11 bases remaining between them. Germline CDR1 MNHNS, CDR2 SASEGT. The CDR3 loop is CASSRSPTYEQYF. CDR3 DNA: TGTGCCAGCAGCCGTAGCCCGACCTACGAGCAGTACTTC.

The V and J genes are TRBV19 and TRBJ2-7; 12 bases are shared with TRBD1. CDR1 is LNHDA and CDR2 is SQIVND in the germline V gene (reference sequence). J gave up 3 bases and V 7 bases, and 7 bases lay outside the gene matches. There are 15 residues in the CDR3. CDR3 sequence: CASKLGQGANYEQYF. The CDR3 DNA reads TGTGCCAGTAAGCTGGGACAGGGGGCAAACTACGAGCAGTACTTC.

The V and J genes are TRBV5-1 and TRBJ2-3, with TRBD1 matching over 9 bases. Losses at the gene ends were 7 bases for V and 3 bases for J; bases not matched to a gene: 6. In germline, CDR1 is SGHRS, CDR2 YFSETQ. The CDR3 contains 14 residues. CDR3 DNA sequence: TGCGCCAGCCGGTGGGGACAGGGAACAGATACGCAGTATTTT. This gives the protein CASRWGQGTDTQYF.

This clonotype was counted between two and nine times. This sequence joins TRBV2 and TRBJ2-1, with 7 positions matching TRBD1. Germline-derived CDR1 and CDR2 are SNHLY and FYNNEI. Trimming removed 8 bases from V and 9 bases from J; junction bases left unmatched: 13. The CDR3 extends over 14 amino acids. CDR3 protein: CASLRGEQGIEQFF. CDR3 DNA: TGTGCCAGCCTCCGGGGAGAACAGGGGATTGAGCAGTTCTTC.

This clonotype came up a few times. The chain couples TRBV10-1 to TRBJ2-3; 8 bases are shared with TRBD2. Germline V gene sequence: CDR1 WNHNN, CDR2 SYGVQD (reference sequence). After removal of 3 bases from V and 3 bases from J, the junction contained 5 bases not matched to a gene. This CDR3 region has 15 residues. The CDR3 sequence is CASSELADITDTQYF. CDR3 coding DNA: TGCGCCAGCAGTGAACTAGCGGATATTACAGATACGCAGTATTTT.

This clonotype occurred a few times. V gene TRBV3-1 combines with J gene TRBJ2-7, with 7 bases fitting TRBD1. Trimming at V came to 1 base and at J to 6 bases, leaving 3 bases not matched to a gene. This CDR3 has 13 amino acids. Looked up from germline, CDR1 is LGHDT and CDR2 is YNNKEL (reference sequence). CDR3 residues: CASSQGDRVEQYF. Written as DNA, the CDR3 is TGTGCCAGCAGCCAAGGAGACAGGGTCGAGCAGTACTTC.

This clonotype appeared many times. V gene TRBV7-9 combines with J gene TRBJ1-1, with D unresolved. The CDR3 is made up of 14 amino acids. The ends were cut back, 2 bases at V and 1 base at J, with 8 bases in the middle. Per the germline V gene, CDR1 is SEHNR and CDR2 is FQNEAQ (reference sequence). The CDR3 DNA sequence: TGTGCCAGCAGCTTATCTGGTCAGAACACTGAAGCTTTCTTT. Protein sequence: CASSLSGQNTEAFF.

This clonotype was detected a few times. V usage is TRBV27 and J usage is TRBJ1-1; 8 bases are a match to TRBD1. Germline CDR1 is MNHEY and CDR2 is SMNVEV (reference sequence). The V segment lost 4 bases and the J segment 6 bases; nucleotides outside the gene matches: 4. The CDR3 has 13 residues. Here the CDR3 DNA reads TGTGCCAGCAGTTCGACAGGGGCCCCTGAAGCTTTCTTT. Its translation: CASSSTGAPEAFF.

The chain joins TRBV6-1 to TRBJ1-1; D unclear. Germline V CDR1 and CDR2: MNHNS, SASEGT. V lost 6 bases and J lost 4, with 18 bases in between. The CDR3 has 15 amino acids. In nucleotides, the CDR3 is TGTGCCAGCAGAAACGCAGATAAGAGAACCACTGAAGCTTTCTTT. It yields the protein CASRNADKRTTEAFF.

V gene TRBV14 combines with J gene TRBJ1-4, with D unresolved. The ends were cut back, 5 bases at V and 5 bases at J, with 18 bases in the middle. Germline assignment: CDR1 SGHDN and CDR2 FVKESK. The CDR3 runs 16 residues. For the CDR3, the DNA is TGTGCCAGCAGCTCAGGTTGGGGTATACGCAATGAAAAACTGTTTTTT. Translation: CASSSGWGIRNEKLFF.

The rearrangement joins TRBV30 to TRBJ2-1; maybe TRBD1 (5 bases). The CDR3 consists of 14 residues. The V gene's germline CDR1 is GTSNPN and CDR2 SVGIG (reference sequence). Trimming stripped 0 bases from V and 8 bases from J, with 14 bases between. For the CDR3, the DNA is TGTGCCTGGAGTGTACGGTCAGGGTGGTATGAGCAGTTCTTC. Translation: CAWSVRSGWYEQFF.